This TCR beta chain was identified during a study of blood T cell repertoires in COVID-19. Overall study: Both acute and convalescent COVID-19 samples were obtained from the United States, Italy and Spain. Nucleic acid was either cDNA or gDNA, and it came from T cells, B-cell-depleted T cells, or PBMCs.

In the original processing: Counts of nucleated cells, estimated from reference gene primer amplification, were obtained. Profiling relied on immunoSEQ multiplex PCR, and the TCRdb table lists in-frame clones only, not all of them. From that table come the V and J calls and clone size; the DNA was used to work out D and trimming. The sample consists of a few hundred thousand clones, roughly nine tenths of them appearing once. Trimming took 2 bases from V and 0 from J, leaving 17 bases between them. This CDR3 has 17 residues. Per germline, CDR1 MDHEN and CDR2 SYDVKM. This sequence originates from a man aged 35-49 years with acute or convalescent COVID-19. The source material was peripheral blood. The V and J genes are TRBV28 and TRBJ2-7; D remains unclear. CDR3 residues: CASSLGFLGYSSYEQYF. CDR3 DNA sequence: TGTGCCAGCAGTTTAGGGTTTTTGGGCTACAGCTCCTACGAGCAGTACTTC.